These 17 T cell receptor beta chains share one sample of origin, sequenced in a study of T cell changes during pregnancy in multiple sclerosis. Sequencing was performed with immunoSEQ multiplex PCR; in TCRdb, only in-frame clones are kept and a portion is missing. The sample has about 51,000 clones, around 94% seen once. Specimen: CD4+ T cells from peripheral blood mononuclear cells, collected in the second trimester of pregnancy. These receptor sequences come from a female donor with multiple sclerosis, enrolled in a pregnancy study.

The chain links TRBV7-9 to TRBJ1-5; 9 bases map to TRBD1. V was clipped by 6 bases and J by 4 bases; unmatched bases: 7. In germline, CDR1 is SEHNR, CDR2 FQNEAQ (reference sequence). The CDR3 spans 15 residues. In DNA form, the CDR3 reads TGTGCCAGCAGTCCACCGGGACAGGGTAATCAGCCCCAGCATTTT. This sequence encodes CASSPPGQGNQPQHF.

In DNA form, the CDR3 reads TGTGCCAGCAGCTCAAACAGGGTCTCCTACGAGCAGTACTTC. Protein: CASSSNRVSYEQYF. The chain employs TRBV7-2 and TRBJ2-7, with TRBD1 as a possible D gene (6 bases). The germline gives CDR1 SGHTA, CDR2 FQGNSA. There are 14 residues in the CDR3. Trimming pared 4 bases from V and 0 bases from J, leaving 10 bases between.

The rearrangement uses TRBV10-1 and TRBJ1-3, with TRBD1 matching over 7 bases. The CDR3 spans 15 residues. V was clipped by 8 bases and J by 0 bases; unmatched bases: 7. Germline CDR1 and CDR2: WNHNN and SYGVQD (reference sequence). This CDR3 is CASQTGTPSGNTIYF. The CDR3 bases are TGCGCCAGCCAGACAGGGACCCCCTCTGGAAACACCATATATTTT.

This chain joins TRBV5-4 and TRBJ2-3; D might be TRBD2 (5 bases). Looked up from germline, CDR1 is SGHNT and CDR2 is YYREEE (reference sequence). Trimming stripped 4 bases from V and 4 bases from J, with 13 bases between. This CDR3 has 14 residues. The CDR3 coding sequence is TGTGCCAGCAGCCAAGACGCGGGCGCAGATACGCAGTATTTT. It yields the protein CASSQDAGADTQYF.

V usage is TRBV11-1 and J usage is TRBJ2-2, with 14 positions matching TRBD2. The CDR3 is 16 amino acids. Germline trimming cut 5 bases from V and 6 bases from J; bases unmatched to any gene: 5. Germline lookup yields CDR1 SGHAT and CDR2 FQDESV (reference sequence). The DNA for the CDR3 is TGTGCCAGCAGCAAGACTAGCGGGGGGGCAGCCGGGGAGCTGTTTTTT. It translates to CASSKTSGGAAGELFF.

The chain uses TRBV6-5 and TRBJ2-2; TRBD1 is a possible D gene (5 bases). Trimming removed 6 bases at V and 5 bases at J, with 13 bases between. The CDR3 spans 14 residues. The germline V gene has CDR1 MNHEY and CDR2 SVGAGI. The CDR3 region has the DNA TGTGCCAGCAGCCTCATAAGGGGAACCGGGGAGCTGTTTTTT. It specifies CASSLIRGTGELFF.

This clone was seen a single time. The chain employs TRBV4-1 and TRBJ2-5; possible D gene TRBD1, 5 bases. V gave up 1 base and J gave up 5 bases, with 11 bases separating them. The germline gives CDR1 MGHRA, CDR2 YSYEKL. This CDR3 is built from 14 residues. The CDR3 region is CASSQGPGPETQYF. The CDR3 DNA sequence: TGCGCCAGCAGCCAAGGCCCAGGGCCGGAGACCCAGTACTTC.

In its sample, this clone was seen once. The junction does not match germline at one end; this may be a read error. The chain links TRBV18 to TRBJ2-3; TRBD2 aligns across 8 bases. Germline CDR1 KGHSH, CDR2 LQKENI. This CDR3 spans 14 amino acids. CDR3 DNA sequence: TGTGCCAGCTCACCAGAGTTGGCGGGGGGCCGATCCCTATTT. This sequence encodes CASSPELAGGRSLF.

The chain is built from TRBV11-3 and TRBJ2-5; D gene uncertain. This CDR3 has 13 amino acids. Germline V gene sequence: CDR1 SGHNT, CDR2 YENEEA. The V end was cut by 3 bases, the J end by 4 bases, with 9 bases between. In DNA form, the CDR3 reads TGTGCCAGCAGCTTCGATAGCCGAGAGACCCAGTACTTC. Translated: CASSFDSRETQYF.

CDR3 residues: CASSKGMNWGSGNTIYF. The CDR3 DNA sequence: TGTGCCAGTAGTAAGGGGATGAATTGGGGATCCGGAAACACCATATATTTT. The J gene is TRBJ1-3, the V gene TRBV19; possible D gene TRBD1, 5 bases. Germline-derived CDR1 and CDR2 are LNHDA and SQIVND (reference sequence). Trimming left V 4 bases short and J 4 bases short, with 20 bases between. The CDR3 runs 17 residues.

V is TRBV5-4 and J is TRBJ1-2; 9 bases line up with TRBD1. The CDR3 contains 15 residues. Per germline, CDR1 SGHNT and CDR2 YYREEE (reference sequence). Trimming took 4 bases from V and 4 from J; bases not matched to a gene: 8. The CDR3 region is CASSPETGGGYGYTF. CDR3 nucleotide sequence: TGTGCCAGCAGCCCGGAGACAGGGGGTGGCTATGGCTACACCTTC.

The chain couples TRBV10-3 to TRBJ1-2; the match to TRBD1 covers 10 bases. After removal of 6 bases from V and 5 bases from J, the junction contained 6 bases not matched to a gene. Germline CDR1 reads ENHRY; CDR2 reads SYGVKD. This CDR3 contains 14 residues. CDR3 nucleotides: TGTGCCATCAGGGGACAGGGGAGTTCTTATGGCTACACCTTC. This sequence encodes CAIRGQGSSYGYTF.

This clone has just one count. The V and J genes are TRBV4-3 and TRBJ1-4; possible D gene TRBD1, 5 bases. The CDR3 is 17 residues long. CDR1 and CDR2 (germline): LGHNA, YSLEER. The V gene lost 0 bases and the J gene lost 8 bases, with 19 bases spanning the gap. DNA for the CDR3: TGCGCCAGCAGCCAAGACGGGAGGTGGGGGGTAAGGGAAAAACTGTTTTTT. Translation gives CASSQDGRWGVREKLFF.

The CDR3 DNA reads as TGTGCCAGCAGCCAAGATCAGGGACAGGGACCCTATGGCTACACCTTC. Translating it yields CASSQDQGQGPYGYTF. The chain is built from TRBV4-2 and TRBJ1-2; 9 bases are shared with TRBD1. Trimming removed 0 bases from V and 4 bases from J; junction bases left unmatched: 6. This CDR3 contains 16 residues. The V gene's germline CDR1 is LGHNA and CDR2 YNFKEQ.

The gene calls are TRBV27 and TRBJ1-6, with D possibly matching TRBD1 (6 bases). The CDR3 spans 16 residues. V was pared by 4 bases and J by 9 bases, with 19 bases between. CDR1 is MNHEY, CDR2 SMNVEV, per germline (reference sequence). CDR3 bases: TGTGCCAGCAGTTCTAGGCCCCCAGGGGTGAGTTCACCCCTCCACTTT. Translated: CASSSRPPGVSSPLHF.

This sequence joins TRBV5-8 and TRBJ2-3; 8 positions agree with TRBD2. From germline, CDR1 is SGHTS and CDR2 YDEGEE. J gave up 2 bases and V 5 bases, and 7 bases lay outside the gene matches. The CDR3 extends over 15 amino acids. The CDR3 DNA reads as TGTGCCAGCAGTCCCGCGGGGGGCGTCACAGATACGCAGTATTTT. Translating gives CASSPAGGVTDTQYF.

The V gene is TRBV10-3, the J gene TRBJ1-5; unclear D gene. The germline gives CDR1 ENHRY, CDR2 SYGVKD. The V end lost 10 bases, the J end lost 2 bases, and 15 bases lay between the germline ends. The CDR3 length is 14 residues. This CDR3 reads CATGERAGNQPQHF. CDR3 in DNA: TGTGCCACCGGGGAGCGGGCTGGCAATCAGCCCCAGCATTTT.